The 8 T cell receptor beta chains below come from one sample, sequenced in a study of blood T cells in healthy people across ages. With a J-beta primer mix and a sample-barcoded 5' primer, a second PCR ran about 7 to 11 cycles. One entry per CDR3 protein results from TCRdb running MiXCR on the 5' RACE reads. The table records 550,000 to 800,000 distinct CDR3 sequences, about 21% of them present only once. Sequenced material: blood. These receptors were collected from a man in his 70s in good health.

This clonotype was recorded a few times. The chain joins TRBV5-1 to TRBJ2-1, with 7 bases identical to TRBD1. The germline V gene has CDR1 SGHRS and CDR2 YFSETQ. The V gene end was trimmed by 3 bases and the J gene end by 6 bases; junction bases not matched to a gene: 12. The CDR3 extends over 16 amino acids. CDR3 amino acids: CASSWGDRAIGNEQFF. CDR3 DNA sequence: TGCGCCAGCAGCTGGGGAGACAGGGCAATCGGCAATGAGCAGTTCTTC. The whole variable domain, remainder taken from reference TRBV5-1 and TRBJ2-1, is KAGVTQTPRYLIKTRGQQVTLSCSPISGHRSVSWYQQTPGQGLQFLFEYFSETQRNKGNFPGRFSGRQFSNSRSEMNVSTLELGDSALYLCASSWGDRAIGNEQFFGPGTRLTVL.

V is TRBV4-3 and J is TRBJ2-4; the match to TRBD2 covers 14 bases. V lost 1 base to trimming and J lost 6 bases; unmatched junction nucleotides: 5. CDR1 is LGHNA, CDR2 YSLEER, per germline. This CDR3 is 17 amino acids long. The CDR3 reads CASSQGGLAGDVNIQYF. In DNA form, the CDR3 reads TGCGCCAGCAGCCAAGGGGGACTAGCGGGAGATGTAAACATTCAGTACTTC.

This rearrangement joins TRBV20-1 to TRBJ2-7, with 8 bases identical to TRBD2. V was pared by 6 bases and J by 5 bases, with 12 bases of the junction left unmatched. The germline V gene has CDR1 DFQATT and CDR2 SNEGSKA (reference sequence). The length of the CDR3 is 14 residues. The CDR3 spells CSALSASGRNEQYF. CDR3 DNA sequence: TGCAGTGCGCTGTCGGCTAGCGGGCGGAACGAGCAGTACTTC.

In its sample, this clonotype was seen a few times. The chain has TRBV25-1 and TRBJ2-7; 7 positions agree with TRBD2. J lost 1 base, V lost 6 bases, and 9 bases had no gene match. This CDR3 region has 15 residues. In germline, CDR1 is MGHDK, CDR2 SYGVNS. CDR3 DNA sequence: TGTGCCAGCAGCAATCAGCGGGACTCTTCCTACGAGCAGTACTTC. As protein: CASSNQRDSSYEQYF.

This clonotype appeared a few times. V and J are TRBV15 and TRBJ2-5; TRBD1 aligns across 7 bases. The closer fit of TRBJ2-7 to the DNA end suggests the J call may be wrong. Germline V CDR1 and CDR2: LNHNV, YYDKDF (reference sequence). This CDR3 comprises 15 residues. CDR3 in DNA: TGTGCCACCAGCAGAGATGAGGGGGCTCTCGGCGAGCAGTACTTC. It specifies CATSRDEGALGEQYF.

This chain uses TRBV18 with TRBJ2-1, with 7 bases that match TRBD2. CDR1 and CDR2 from the germline V gene are KGHSH and LQKENI. CDR3 length equals 14 residues. J lost 10 bases, V lost 0 bases, and 6 bases had no gene match. CDR3 DNA: TGTGCCAGCTCACCACCGGGCGGGAGTTACGAGCAGTTCTTC. This codes for CASSPPGGSYEQFF. Based on the CDR3 plus reference TRBV18 and TRBJ2-1, the full variable domain is NAGVMQNPRHLVRRRGQEARLRCSPMKGHSHVYWYRQLPEEGLKFMVYLQKENIIDESGMPKERFSAEFPKEGPSILRIQQVVRGDSAAYFCASSPPGGSYEQFFGPGTRLTVL.

This clonotype appeared a few times. The rearrangement joins TRBV25-1 to TRBJ1-4; 7 nucleotides line up with TRBD1. Germline V gene data show CDR1 as MGHDK and CDR2 as SYGVNS. The J segment lost 8 bases and the V segment lost 3 bases, leaving 3 bases of the junction unmatched. There are 13 residues in the CDR3. In DNA form, the CDR3 reads TGTGCCAGCAGTGAGACAGGGATCGAAAAACTGTTTTTT. Its translation: CASSETGIEKLFF.

The sample holds a few counts of this clonotype. The CDR3 sequence is CATSRVWGGTDTQYF. Here the CDR3 DNA reads TGTGCCACCAGCAGAGTGTGGGGGGGCACAGATACGCAGTATTTT. The chain is built from TRBV15 and TRBJ2-3, with a possible D match to TRBD2 (6 bases). The V gene lost 1 base and the J gene lost 1 base, with 9 bases spanning the gap. In germline, CDR1 is LNHNV, CDR2 YYDKDF (reference sequence). This CDR3 region has 15 residues.